These T cell receptor beta chains were read from a single sample in a study of T cell responses to AZD1222 COVID-19 vaccine. TCRdb keeps only in-frame clones here, not all; method: immunoSEQ multiplex PCR. This sample has nearly 110,000 clones, with about 90% found just once. The sample in question was peripheral blood, obtained 28 days after the second AZD1222 dose. These TCRs come from an adult who received the AZD1222 COVID-19 vaccine. Both conserved end residues are part of each CDR3. Fields, in order: CDR3 length, J gene, clone size, D gene, V gene, CDR3 protein, CDR3 DNA. D genes are given only for firm matches. Where a row states a size, it is once, few, many or the class of an expanded clone; other rows omit it.

>14|TRBJ1-5|NA|NA|TRBV23-1
CASSPDRSDQPQHF
TGCGCCAGCAGTCCGGACCGAAGCGATCAGCCCCAGCATTTT
>13|TRBJ2-5|NA|NA|TRBV18
CASSPWGLETQYF
TGTGCCAGCTCACCGTGGGGGCTGGAGACCCAGTACTTC
>12|TRBJ1-4|NA|NA|TRBV12-3/TRBV12-4
CASGLGREKLFF
TGTGCCAGCGGTTTGGGAAGAGAAAAACTGTTTTTT
>15|TRBJ2-5|NA|TRBD1|TRBV19
CASSIFGTGEETQYF
TGTGCCAGTAGTATCTTCGGGACAGGGGAAGAGACCCAGTACTTC
>14|TRBJ1-2|NA|NA|TRBV2
CASSDILPGNGYTF
TGTGCCAGCAGTGATATATTACCCGGCAATGGCTACACCTTC
>14|TRBJ2-5|NA|NA|TRBV4-3
CASSPGLGQETQYF
TGCGCCAGCAGCCCGGGTCTAGGGCAAGAGACCCAGTACTTC
>15|TRBJ1-2|NA|NA|TRBV5-4
CASTNWERNLYGYTF
TGTGCCAGCACCAATTGGGAACGGAACCTCTATGGCTACACCTTC
>13|TRBJ1-1|NA|NA|TRBV5-1
CASSFPENTEAFF
TGCGCCAGCAGCTTTCCAGAGAACACTGAAGCTTTCTTT
>15|TRBJ1-2|NA|NA|TRBV29-1
CSVEVNDSPLYGYTF
TGCAGCGTTGAGGTCAATGACTCCCCTCTCTATGGCTACACCTTC
>16|TRBJ2-5|NA|TRBD2|TRBV7-7
CASSLGSGGGRGAQYF
TGTGCTAGCAGCTTAGGGTCGGGAGGAGGGCGCGGGGCCCAGTACTTC
>15|TRBJ2-1|NA|TRBD1|TRBV11-1
CASSLGTGSYNEQFF
TGTGCCAGCAGCTTAGGGACAGGGTCCTACAATGAGCAGTTCTTC
>17|TRBJ1-5|NA|NA|TRBV5-6
CASSLMVAREDNQPQHF
TGTGCCAGCAGCTTGATGGTGGCCAGGGAGGACAATCAGCCCCAGCATTTT
>14|TRBJ1-1|few|NA|TRBV6-5
CASSYGPARPEAFF
TGTGCCAGCAGTTACGGCCCAGCACGCCCTGAAGCTTTCTTT
>15|TRBJ1-6|NA|NA|TRBV6-5
CASSLFSSYNSPLHF
TGTGCCAGCAGTTTATTTAGCTCCTATAATTCACCCCTCCACTTT
>16|TRBJ1-4|once|TRBD1|TRBV4-1
CASSQRTGGRDEKLFF
TGCGCCAGCAGCCAACGAACAGGGGGGCGAGATGAAAAACTGTTTTTT
>16|TRBJ2-2|NA|NA|TRBV7-2
CASSPGVLVNTGELFF
TGTGCCAGCAGCCCCGGGGTTTTAGTTAACACCGGGGAGCTGTTTTTT
>13|TRBJ1-1|NA|NA|TRBV6-1
CASSEVTDTEAFF
TGTGCCAGCAGTGAAGTGACAGACACTGAAGCTTTCTTT
>11|TRBJ2-1|NA|NA|TRBV6-4
CASIPYNEQFF
TGTGCCAGCATCCCGTACAATGAGCAGTTCTTC
>18|TRBJ1-5|NA|NA|TRBV18
CASSPSQSGTQVRSAQHF
TGTGCCAGCTCCCCAAGCCAATCCGGGACACAGGTTCGGTCGGCCCAGCATTTT
>15|TRBJ1-1|few|NA|TRBV7-3
CASSLGPAPNTEAFF
TGTGCCAGCAGCTTAGGTCCGGCCCCGAACACTGAAGCTTTCTTT
>15|TRBJ2-2|NA|NA|TRBV19
CASSMALLNTGELFF
TGTGCCAGTAGTATGGCGTTACTGAACACCGGGGAGCTGTTTTTT
>15|TRBJ1-5|NA|NA|TRBV2
CASRQDGMGNQPQHF
TGTGCCAGTCGACAGGACGGTATGGGGAATCAGCCCCAGCATTTT
>16|TRBJ1-1|NA|NA|TRBV18
CASSPLGSGMNTEAFF
TGTGCCAGCTCACCACTGGGTAGTGGGATGAACACTGAAGCTTTCTTT